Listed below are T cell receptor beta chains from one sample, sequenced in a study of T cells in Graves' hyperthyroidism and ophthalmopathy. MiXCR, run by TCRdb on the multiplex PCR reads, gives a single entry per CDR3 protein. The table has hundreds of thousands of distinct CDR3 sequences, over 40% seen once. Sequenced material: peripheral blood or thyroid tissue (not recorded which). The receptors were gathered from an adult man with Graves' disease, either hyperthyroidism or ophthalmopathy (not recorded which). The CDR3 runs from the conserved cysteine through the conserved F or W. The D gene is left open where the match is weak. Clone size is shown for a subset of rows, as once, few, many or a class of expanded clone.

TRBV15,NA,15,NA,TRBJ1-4,TGTGCCACCAGCAGGGCTAGCGGGAGTGAGGAAAAACTGTTTTTT,CATSRASGSEEKLFF
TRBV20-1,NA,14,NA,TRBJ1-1,TGCAGTGCTAGCTCCGGACAGATGACCACTGAAGCTTTCTTT,CSASSGQMTTEAFF
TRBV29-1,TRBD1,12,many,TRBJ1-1,TGCAGCTTAGGGGGCGGAAACACTGAAGCTTTCTTT,CSLGGGNTEAFF
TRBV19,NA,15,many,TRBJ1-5,TGTGCCAGTAGAGTGTTGGGGACGTCCAATCAGCCCCAGCATTTT,CASRVLGTSNQPQHF
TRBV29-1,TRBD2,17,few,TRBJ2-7,TGCAGCGCCCTTATTCTAGCGGGAGGGCTTGTTTCGCGCGAGCAGTACTTC,CSALILAGGLVSREQYF
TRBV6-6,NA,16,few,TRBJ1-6,TGTGCCAGCAGTTACAAGGTCCCAGGGATTTATTCACCCCTCCACTTT,CASSYKVPGIYSPLHF
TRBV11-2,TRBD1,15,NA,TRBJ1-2,TGTGCCAGCAGCCCTGATTCGACAGGGGGCTATGGCTACACCTTC,CASSPDSTGGYGYTF
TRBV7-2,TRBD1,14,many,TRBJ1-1,TGTGCCAGCAGCCTAGGGACAGGGTTTACTGAAGCTTTCTTT,CASSLGTGFTEAFF
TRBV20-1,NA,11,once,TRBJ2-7,TGCAGTGAAAGCAAACTCTACGAGCAGTACTTC,CSESKLYEQYF
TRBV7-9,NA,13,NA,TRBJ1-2,TGTGCCAGCAGCCCTACAGGATACCGAGGCTACACCTTC,CASSPTGYRGYTF
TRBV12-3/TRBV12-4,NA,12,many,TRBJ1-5,TGTGCCAGCAGTTTGTTGGGTCAGCCCCAGCATTTT,CASSLLGQPQHF
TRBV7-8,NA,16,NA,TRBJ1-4,TGTGCCAGCAGCCCCTCCAACGGGGAAACTAATGAAAAACTGTTTTTT,CASSPSNGETNEKLFF
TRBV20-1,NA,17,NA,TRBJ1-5,TGCAGTGCTAGACGCCCCGCTACAGGGACGGGCAATCAGCCCCAGCATTTT,CSARRPATGTGNQPQHF
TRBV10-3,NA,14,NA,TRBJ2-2,TGTGCCGTCAGCAAGGGAGGAGGGAACGGGGAGCTGTTTTTT,CAVSKGGGNGELFF
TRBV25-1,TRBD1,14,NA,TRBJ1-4,TGTGCCAGCGCTCTAGGGACAGGGAAAGAAAAACTGTTTTTT,CASALGTGKEKLFF
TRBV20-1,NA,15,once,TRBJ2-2,TGCAGTGCTAGCGATCCCAAAGCGGACACCGGGGAGCTGTTTTTT,CSASDPKADTGELFF
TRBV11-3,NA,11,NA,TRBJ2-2,TGTGCCAGCAGACCCGGCGGGGAGCTGTTTTTT,CASRPGGELFF
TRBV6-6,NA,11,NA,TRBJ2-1,TGTGCCAGCAGGTCGACGGATGAGCAGTTCTTC,CASRSTDEQFF
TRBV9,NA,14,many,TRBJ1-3,TGTGCCAGCAGCGAGTCAGGGACTGGAAACACCATATATTTT,CASSESGTGNTIYF
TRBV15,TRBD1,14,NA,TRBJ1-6,TGTGCCACCAGCAGGGACAGGGGGCTGTCACCCCTCCACTTT,CATSRDRGLSPLHF
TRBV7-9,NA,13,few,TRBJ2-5,TGTGCCAGCAGTCCGGACAACCAAGAGACCCAGTACTTC,CASSPDNQETQYF
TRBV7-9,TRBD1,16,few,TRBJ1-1,TGTGCCAGCAGCTTAGCCGGACAGGTAATGAACACTGAAGCTTTCTTT,CASSLAGQVMNTEAFF
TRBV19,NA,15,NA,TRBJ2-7,TGTGCCAGTAGTATCCGGGCGGACTCCGTCTACGAGCAGTACTTC,CASSIRADSVYEQYF